This T cell receptor (beta chain) is drawn from a study of T cell repertoires in cytomegalovirus infection. The overall study: Both CMV infection and a matching HLA type were indicated by public TCR beta signatures. Regarding the study as a whole: Public TCR beta family frequency separated CMV-and-HLA carriers, including in an independent cohort. The response measured ex vivo was dominated by TCR beta clonotypes (HLA-C-restricted and CMV-specific).

The germline CDR1 and CDR2 sequences are SEHNR and FQNEAQ (reference sequence). This CDR3 comprises 16 residues. The junction had 14 bases not matched to a gene; V was cut back by 7 bases and J by 3 bases. This clonotype was counted a few times. Its antigen is not known. Each CDR3 protein gets one entry after TCRdb re-called the reads with MiXCR. The sample has roughly 600,000 distinct CDR3 sequences, approximately 24% seen once. The chain employs TRBV7-9 and TRBJ1-1, with 7 bases identical to TRBD1. The sequence was obtained from a human donor in good health (CMV status not recorded). Some clones in this sample may be carry-over from other donors' samples. Sequenced material: CD8+ T cells from PBMCs. The DNA for the CDR3 is TGTGCCAGCACAATCAGGGGGGTTTTAGAGGACACTGAAGCTTTCTTT. As protein: CASTIRGVLEDTEAFF.